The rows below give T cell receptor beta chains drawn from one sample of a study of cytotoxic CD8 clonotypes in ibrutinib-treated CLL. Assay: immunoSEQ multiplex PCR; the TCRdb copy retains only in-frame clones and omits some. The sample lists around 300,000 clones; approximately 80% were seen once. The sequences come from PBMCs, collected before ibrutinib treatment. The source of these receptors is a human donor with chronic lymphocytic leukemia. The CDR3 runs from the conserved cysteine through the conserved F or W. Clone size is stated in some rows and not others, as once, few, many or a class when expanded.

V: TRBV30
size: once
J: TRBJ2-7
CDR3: CAWRGLAPIYEQYF

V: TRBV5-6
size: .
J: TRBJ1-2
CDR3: CASRRDRGRGYTF

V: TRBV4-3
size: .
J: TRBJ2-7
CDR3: CASSQAPSGGYEQYF

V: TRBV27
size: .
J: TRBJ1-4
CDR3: CASSLYSGGGFNEKLFF

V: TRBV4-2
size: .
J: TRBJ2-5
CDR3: CASSQDVYRAGETQYF

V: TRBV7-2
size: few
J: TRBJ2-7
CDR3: CASSSRGVTYEQYF

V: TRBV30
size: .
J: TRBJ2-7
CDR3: CAWGSYEQYF

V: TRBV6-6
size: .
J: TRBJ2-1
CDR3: CASMGDRGINEQFF

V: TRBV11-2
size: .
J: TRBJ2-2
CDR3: CASSRRTGPTTGELFF

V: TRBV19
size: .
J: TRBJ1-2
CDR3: CASRDGQLLLYGYTF

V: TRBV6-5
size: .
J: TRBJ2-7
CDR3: CASSRGSAYEQYF

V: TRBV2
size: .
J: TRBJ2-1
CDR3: CASTPVEAGEQFF

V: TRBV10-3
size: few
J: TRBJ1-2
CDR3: CAISWTDTNYGYTF

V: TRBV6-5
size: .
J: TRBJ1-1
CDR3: CASSYEGRWDKAFF

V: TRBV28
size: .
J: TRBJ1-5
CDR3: CASRPPGGRPQHF

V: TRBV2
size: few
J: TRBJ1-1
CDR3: CASRDSSTEAFF

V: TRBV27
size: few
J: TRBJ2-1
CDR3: CATRGRVGDEQFF

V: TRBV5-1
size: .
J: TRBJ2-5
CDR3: CASSVRPQVQETQYF

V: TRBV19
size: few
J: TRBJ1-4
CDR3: CASSFTGGGNEKLFF

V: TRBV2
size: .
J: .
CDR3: CASSPPGLSYEQYF

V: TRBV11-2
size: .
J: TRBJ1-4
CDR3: CASSTRTTSTNEKLFF

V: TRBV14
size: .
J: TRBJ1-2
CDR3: CASSQVPSYGYTF

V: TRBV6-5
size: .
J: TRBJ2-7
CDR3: CASSLTSGSSYEQYF

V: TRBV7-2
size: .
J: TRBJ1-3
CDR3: CASSSGNTIYF

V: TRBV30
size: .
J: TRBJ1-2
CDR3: CAWMGGGNYGYTF

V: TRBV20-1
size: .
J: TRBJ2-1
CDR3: CSASGGAGPFF

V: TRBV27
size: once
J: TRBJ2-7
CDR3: CASTPGHLRGLEQYF

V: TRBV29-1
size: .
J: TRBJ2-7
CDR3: CSVEETVSYEQYF

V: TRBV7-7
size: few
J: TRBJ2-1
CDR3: CASSPTILDEQFF

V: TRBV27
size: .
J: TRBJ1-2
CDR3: CASSLSGVSGYTF

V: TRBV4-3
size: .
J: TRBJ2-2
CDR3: CASSQGVPRQGRVVAGELFF

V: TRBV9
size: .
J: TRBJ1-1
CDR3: CASSVTAANTEAFF

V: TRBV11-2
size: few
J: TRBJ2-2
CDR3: CASSLVQGATGELFF

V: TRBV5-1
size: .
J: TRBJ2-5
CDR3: CASSTTGSQETQYF

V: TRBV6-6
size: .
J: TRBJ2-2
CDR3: CASSYSTGAGELFF

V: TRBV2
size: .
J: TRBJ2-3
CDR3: CASIEGRGGSTDTQYF

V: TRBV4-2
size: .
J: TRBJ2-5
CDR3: CASSQRGETQYF

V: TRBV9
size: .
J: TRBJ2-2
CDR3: CASSVRGVHGELFF

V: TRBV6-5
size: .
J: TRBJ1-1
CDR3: CASSRRRARGTEAFF

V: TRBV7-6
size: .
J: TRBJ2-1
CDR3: CASSLVASGHEQFF

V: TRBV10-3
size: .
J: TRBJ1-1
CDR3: CAISLGTAGDTEAFF

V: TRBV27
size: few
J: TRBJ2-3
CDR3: CASSRTLYSTDTQYF